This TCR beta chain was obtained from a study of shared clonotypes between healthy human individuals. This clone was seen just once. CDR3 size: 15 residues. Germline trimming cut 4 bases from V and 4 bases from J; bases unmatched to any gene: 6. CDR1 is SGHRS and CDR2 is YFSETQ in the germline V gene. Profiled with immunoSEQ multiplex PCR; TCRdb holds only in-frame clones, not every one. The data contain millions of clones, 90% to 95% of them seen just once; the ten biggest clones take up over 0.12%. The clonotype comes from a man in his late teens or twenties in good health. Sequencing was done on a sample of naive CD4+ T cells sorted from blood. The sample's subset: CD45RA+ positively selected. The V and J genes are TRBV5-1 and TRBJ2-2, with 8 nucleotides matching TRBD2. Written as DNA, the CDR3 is TGCGCCAGCAGCGGGAGCGGGGGTGTCACCGGGGAGCTGTTTTTT. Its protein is CASSGSGGVTGELFF.